What follows describes a single TCR beta chain. The clone's antigen remains unknown. Within one base of it there is no much larger clone, and no base qualities were kept. The data originate from a study of shared T cell receptors in the human thymus (dated by TCRdb to the early 2020s). Study-level background: The study examined how self-reactive, shared T-cell receptor alpha chains are generated in the human thymus.

Libraries were made using the immunoSEQ multiplex PCR assay. Sourced from immuneACCESS, this table was stored by TCRdb with only in-frame sequences that have V and J called. A share of the clones is absent; for the studies checked, an unresolved V gene accounts for under half, and the remainder has no known explanation. This sample is represented by hundreds of thousands of clones; about four fifths of them were singletons. The ten largest clones capture around 0.012% of the sample. This sample also belongs to another study, concerning human thymus T cells. As described in the second report: Immunologically healthy infants undergoing open corrective cardiac surgery for congenital heart defects in Finland were used as donors. Thymus tissue was obtained as surgical resects removed during corrective cardiac surgery. Both the thymic and the peripheral blood repertoires appeared to show biased V and J gene segment usage. The related research found that thymic TCR repertoires overlapped highly between unrelated individuals. The study used roughly eight infant thymus samples plus four related peripheral blood samples to characterize TCR alpha and beta repertoires. The infant donors were roughly 7 to 244 days old, and the cohort included five or six males and a couple of females. After being mechanically released from the tissue, thymocytes were kept at -70 degrees C in pellets of about 8.5-32 million cells. Genomic DNA was extracted from frozen cell pellets with a QIAsymphony instrument. TCRB and TCRAD loci were amplified from a standardized quantity of quality-controlled genomic DNA using the immunoSEQ multiplex PCR assay. The V(D)J region was spanned by amplicons of a length sufficient to cover the CDR3 and to identify V and J genes. The commercial immunoSEQ service was used to sequence amplicons on an Illumina platform. Primer bias and sequencing errors were corrected using previously described methods, and TCRAD and TCRB definitions followed the IMGT database. Analysis of the repertoires was done with immunoSEQ Analyzer 3.0 and VDJTools and included basic statistics, V/J segment usage, diversity estimates, rarefaction and pairwise overlap. Diversity was estimated with Chao1, ChaoE, Efron-Thisted, Shannon and inverse Simpson indices, and also on datasets down-sampled to the smallest sample. For repertoire overlap, CDR3 nucleotide sequence, V gene and J gene had to match strictly, and clustering was done by Jaccard-based multidimensional scaling. On average, around 810,000 unique TCRB clonotypes were obtained from thymus samples, compared with 75,000 to 90,000 from blood samples.

The sample taken for sequencing was thymocytes. This clonotype originated in a boy in the first two years of life with a congenital heart defect. Donor details come from another sample of the same person, matched by shared clones.

The encoded CDR3 is CASSLVNRDRGYNEQFF. The bases read TGTGCCAGCAGCTTAGTCAACCGGGACAGGGGCTACAATGAGCAGTTCTTC. The rearranged segments are TRBV11-2 and TRBJ2-1; 10 bases in the middle match TRBD1. From its cysteine to its phenylalanine, the CDR3 spans 17 amino acids. Kept here is only the CDR3 DNA, which spans 51 bases and is read in frame from base 1. In the germline V gene, CDR1 corresponds to SGHAT and CDR2 to FQNNGV. After removal of 1 base from V and 3 bases from J, the junction retains 6 bases not matched to a gene. The entire variable domain, with the stretches around the CDR3 drawn from the reference TRBV11-2 and TRBJ2-1 proteins, is EAGVAQSPRYKIIEKRQSVAFWCNPISGHATLYWYQQILGQGPKLLIQFQNNGVVDDSQLPKDRFSAERLKGVDSTLKIQPAKLEDSAVYLCASSLVNRDRGYNEQFFGPGTRLTVL.